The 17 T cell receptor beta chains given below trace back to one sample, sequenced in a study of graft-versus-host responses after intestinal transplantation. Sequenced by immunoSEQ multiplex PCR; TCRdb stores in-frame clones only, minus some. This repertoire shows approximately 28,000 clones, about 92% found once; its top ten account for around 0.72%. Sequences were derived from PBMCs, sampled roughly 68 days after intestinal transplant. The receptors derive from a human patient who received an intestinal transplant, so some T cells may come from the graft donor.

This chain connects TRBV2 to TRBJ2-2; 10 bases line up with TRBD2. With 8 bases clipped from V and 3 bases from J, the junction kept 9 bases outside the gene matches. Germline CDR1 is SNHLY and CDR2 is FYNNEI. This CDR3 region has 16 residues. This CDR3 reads CASEGLAIVDTGELFF. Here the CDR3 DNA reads TGTGCCAGCGAGGGACTAGCGATTGTTGACACCGGGGAGCTGTTTTTT.

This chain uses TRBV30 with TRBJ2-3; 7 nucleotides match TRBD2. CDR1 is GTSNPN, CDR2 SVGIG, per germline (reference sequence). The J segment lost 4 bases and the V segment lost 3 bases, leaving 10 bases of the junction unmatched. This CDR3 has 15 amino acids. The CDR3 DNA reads TGTGCCTGGAGAGGGAGGGGAGGTGGGGCAGATACGCAGTATTTT. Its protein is CAWRGRGGGADTQYF.

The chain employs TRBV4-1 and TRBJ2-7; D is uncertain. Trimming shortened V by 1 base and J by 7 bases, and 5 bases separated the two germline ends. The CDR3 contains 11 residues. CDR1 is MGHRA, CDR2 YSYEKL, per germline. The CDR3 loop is CASSQGEEQYF. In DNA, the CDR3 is TGCGCCAGCAGCCAAGGAGAGGAGCAGTACTTC.

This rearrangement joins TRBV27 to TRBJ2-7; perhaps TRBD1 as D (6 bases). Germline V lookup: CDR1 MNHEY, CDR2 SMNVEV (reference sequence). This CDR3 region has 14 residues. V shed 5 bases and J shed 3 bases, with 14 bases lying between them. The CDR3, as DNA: TGTGCCAGCAGTGCCTACCAGACAGGCTACGAGCAGTACTTC. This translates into CASSAYQTGYEQYF.

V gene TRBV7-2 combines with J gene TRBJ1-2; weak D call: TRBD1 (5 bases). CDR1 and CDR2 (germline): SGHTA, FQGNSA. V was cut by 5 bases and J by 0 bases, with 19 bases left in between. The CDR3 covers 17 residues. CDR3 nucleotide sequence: TGTGCCAGCAGCACAGAGGGGACTTCCCGGCCTAACTATGGCTACACCTTC. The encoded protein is CASSTEGTSRPNYGYTF.

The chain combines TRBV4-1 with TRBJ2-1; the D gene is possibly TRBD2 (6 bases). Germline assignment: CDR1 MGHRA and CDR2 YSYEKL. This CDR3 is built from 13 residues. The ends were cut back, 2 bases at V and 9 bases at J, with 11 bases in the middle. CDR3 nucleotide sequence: TGCGCCAGCAGCCAACCGGGACTTGGTGAGCAGTTCTTC. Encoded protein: CASSQPGLGEQFF.

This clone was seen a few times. This chain's CDR3 is CASSGPRGQPQHF. The DNA of the CDR3 is TGTGCCAGTAGTGGGCCGAGGGGTCAGCCCCAGCATTTT. The V call is TRBV19, the J call TRBJ1-5; D may be TRBD1 (5 bases). Germline lookup yields CDR1 LNHDA and CDR2 SQIVND (reference sequence). There are 13 residues in the CDR3. Deletions cut 5 bases from V and 6 bases from J, with 11 bases between.

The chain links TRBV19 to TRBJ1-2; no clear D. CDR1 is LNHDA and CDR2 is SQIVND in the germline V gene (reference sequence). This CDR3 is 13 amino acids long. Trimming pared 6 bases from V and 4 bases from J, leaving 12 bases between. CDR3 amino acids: CASSQSSVYGYTF. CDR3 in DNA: TGTGCCAGTAGCCAGTCTTCCGTCTATGGCTACACCTTC.

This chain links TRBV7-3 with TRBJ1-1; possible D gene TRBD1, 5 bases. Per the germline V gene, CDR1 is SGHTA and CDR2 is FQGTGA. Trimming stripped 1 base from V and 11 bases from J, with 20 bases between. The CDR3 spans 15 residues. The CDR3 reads CASSLIRVAGRAAFF. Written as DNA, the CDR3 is TGTGCCAGCAGCTTAATTCGGGTGGCCGGCAGGGCGGCTTTCTTT.

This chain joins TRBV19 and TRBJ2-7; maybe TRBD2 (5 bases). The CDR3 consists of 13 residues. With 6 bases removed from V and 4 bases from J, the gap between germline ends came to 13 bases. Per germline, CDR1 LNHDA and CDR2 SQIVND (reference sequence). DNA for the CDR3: TGTGCCAGTAGCAATGGACTCCAATACGAGCAGTACTTC. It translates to CASSNGLQYEQYF.

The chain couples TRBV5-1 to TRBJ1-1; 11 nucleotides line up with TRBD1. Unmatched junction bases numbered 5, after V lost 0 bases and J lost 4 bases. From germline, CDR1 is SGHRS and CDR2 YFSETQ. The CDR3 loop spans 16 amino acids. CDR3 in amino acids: CASSLGPGQGGTEAFF. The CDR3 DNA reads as TGCGCCAGCAGCTTGGGGCCGGGACAGGGGGGCACTGAAGCTTTCTTT.

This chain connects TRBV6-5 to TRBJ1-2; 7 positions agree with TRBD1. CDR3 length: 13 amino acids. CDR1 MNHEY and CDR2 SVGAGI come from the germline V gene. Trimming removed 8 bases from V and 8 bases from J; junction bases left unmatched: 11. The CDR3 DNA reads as TGTGCCAGCCGCGGGGAGGGGGCGCGGGGCTACACCTTC. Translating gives CASRGEGARGYTF.

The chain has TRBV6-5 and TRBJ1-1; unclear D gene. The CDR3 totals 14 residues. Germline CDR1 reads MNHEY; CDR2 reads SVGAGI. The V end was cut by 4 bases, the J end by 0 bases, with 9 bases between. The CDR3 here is CASSSDRMNTEAFF. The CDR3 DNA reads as TGTGCCAGCAGTTCAGATCGGATGAACACTGAAGCTTTCTTT.

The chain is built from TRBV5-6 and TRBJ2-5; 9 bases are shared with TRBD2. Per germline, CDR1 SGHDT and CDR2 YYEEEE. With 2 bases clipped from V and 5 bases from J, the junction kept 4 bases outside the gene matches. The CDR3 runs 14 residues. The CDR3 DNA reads TGTGCCAGCAGCTTCGGGACTAGCTGGGAGACCCAGTACTTC. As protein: CASSFGTSWETQYF.

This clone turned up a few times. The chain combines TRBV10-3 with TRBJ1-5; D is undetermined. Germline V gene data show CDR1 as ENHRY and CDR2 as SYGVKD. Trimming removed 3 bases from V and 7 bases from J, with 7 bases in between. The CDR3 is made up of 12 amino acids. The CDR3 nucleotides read TGTGCCATCAGTGATTGGGTCCAGCCCCAGCATTTT. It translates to CAISDWVQPQHF.

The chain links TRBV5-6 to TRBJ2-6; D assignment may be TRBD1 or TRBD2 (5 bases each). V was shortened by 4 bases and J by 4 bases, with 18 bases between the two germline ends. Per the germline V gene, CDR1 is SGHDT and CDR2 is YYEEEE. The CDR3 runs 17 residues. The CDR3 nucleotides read TGTGCCAGCAGCCCCACGGGACGGATATGGGGGGCCAACGTCCTGACTTTC. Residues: CASSPTGRIWGANVLTF.

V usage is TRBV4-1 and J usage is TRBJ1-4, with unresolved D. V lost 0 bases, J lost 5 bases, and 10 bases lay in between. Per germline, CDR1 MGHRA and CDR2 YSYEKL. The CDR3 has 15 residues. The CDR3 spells CASSQDPGPNEKLFF. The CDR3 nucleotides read TGCGCCAGCAGCCAAGATCCGGGTCCCAATGAAAAACTGTTTTTT.